This T cell receptor (beta chain) was sequenced in a study of T cell responses to AZD1222 COVID-19 vaccine. J lost 0 bases, V lost 5 bases, and 8 bases had no gene match. Germline V gene sequence: CDR1 KGHDR, CDR2 SFDVKD. The CDR3 is 17 amino acids. Generated by immunoSEQ multiplex PCR, the TCRdb table keeps only in-frame clones and is missing some. The sample has about 260,000 clones, 90% to 95% seen once. The sequence came from an adult in good health. Sample: peripheral blood, taken on day 0 of AZD1222 vaccination. J is TRBJ2-1 and V is TRBV24-1; 8 bases fit TRBD1. DNA of the CDR3: TGTGCCACCAGTGGCTCGGGACAGGCAATCTCCTACAATGAGCAGTTCTTC. It specifies CATSGSGQAISYNEQFF.